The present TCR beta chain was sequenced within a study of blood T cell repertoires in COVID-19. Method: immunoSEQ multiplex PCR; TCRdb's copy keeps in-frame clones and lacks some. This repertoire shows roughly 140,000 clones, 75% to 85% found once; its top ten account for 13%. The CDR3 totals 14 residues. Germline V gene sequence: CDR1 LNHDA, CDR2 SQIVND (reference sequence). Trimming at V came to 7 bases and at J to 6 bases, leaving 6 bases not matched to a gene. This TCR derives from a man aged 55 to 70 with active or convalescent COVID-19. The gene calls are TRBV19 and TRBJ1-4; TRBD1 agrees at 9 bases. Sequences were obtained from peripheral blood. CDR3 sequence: CASTSRDRDEKLFF. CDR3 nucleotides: TGTGCCAGTACCTCCCGGGACAGGGATGAAAAACTGTTTTTT. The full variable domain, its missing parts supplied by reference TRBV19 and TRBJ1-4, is DGGITQSPKYLFRKEGQNVTLSCEQNLNHDAMYWYRQDPGQGLRLIYYSQIVNDFQKGDIAEGYSVSREKKESFPLTVTSAQKNPTAFYLCASTSRDRDEKLFFGSGTQLSVL.